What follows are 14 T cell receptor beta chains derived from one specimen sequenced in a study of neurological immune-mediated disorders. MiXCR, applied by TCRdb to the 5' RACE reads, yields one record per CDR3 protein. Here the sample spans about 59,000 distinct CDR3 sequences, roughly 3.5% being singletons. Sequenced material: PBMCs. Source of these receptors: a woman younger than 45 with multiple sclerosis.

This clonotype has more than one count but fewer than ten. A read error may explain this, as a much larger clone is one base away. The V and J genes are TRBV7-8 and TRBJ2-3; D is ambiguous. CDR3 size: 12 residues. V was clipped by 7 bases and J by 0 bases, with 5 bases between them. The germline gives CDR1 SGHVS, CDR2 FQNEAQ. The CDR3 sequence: CASTISTDTQYF. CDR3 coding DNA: TGTGCCAGCACCATTAGCACAGATACGCAGTATTTT.

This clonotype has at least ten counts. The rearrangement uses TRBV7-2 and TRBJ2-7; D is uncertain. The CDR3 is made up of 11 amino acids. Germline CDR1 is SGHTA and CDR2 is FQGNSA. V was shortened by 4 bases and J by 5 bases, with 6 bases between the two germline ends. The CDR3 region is CASSSAHEQYF. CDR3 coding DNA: TGTGCCAGCAGCTCCGCCCACGAGCAGTACTTC.

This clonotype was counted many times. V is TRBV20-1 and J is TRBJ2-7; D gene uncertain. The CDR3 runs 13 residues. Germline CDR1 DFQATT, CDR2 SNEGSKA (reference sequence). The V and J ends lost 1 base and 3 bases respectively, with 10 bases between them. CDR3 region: CSARGRPLYEQYF. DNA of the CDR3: TGCAGTGCTAGAGGAAGACCACTCTACGAGCAGTACTTC.

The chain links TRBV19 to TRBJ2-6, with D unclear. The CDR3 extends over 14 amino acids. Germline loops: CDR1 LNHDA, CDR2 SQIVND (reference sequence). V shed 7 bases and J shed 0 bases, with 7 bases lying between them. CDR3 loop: CASNDNSGANVLTF. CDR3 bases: TGTGCCAGTAATGACAACTCTGGGGCCAACGTCCTGACTTTC.

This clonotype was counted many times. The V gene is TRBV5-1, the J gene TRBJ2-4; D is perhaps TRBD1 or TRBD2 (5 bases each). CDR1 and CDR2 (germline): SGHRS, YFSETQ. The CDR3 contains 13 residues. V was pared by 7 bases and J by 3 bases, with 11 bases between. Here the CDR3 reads CASLGASKNIQYF. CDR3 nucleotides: TGCGCCAGCCTCGGGGCGAGCAAAAACATTCAGTACTTC. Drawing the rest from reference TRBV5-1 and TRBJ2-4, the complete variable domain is KAGVTQTPRYLIKTRGQQVTLSCSPISGHRSVSWYQQTPGQGLQFLFEYFSETQRNKGNFPGRFSGRQFSNSRSEMNVSTLELGDSALYLCASLGASKNIQYFGAGTRLSVL.

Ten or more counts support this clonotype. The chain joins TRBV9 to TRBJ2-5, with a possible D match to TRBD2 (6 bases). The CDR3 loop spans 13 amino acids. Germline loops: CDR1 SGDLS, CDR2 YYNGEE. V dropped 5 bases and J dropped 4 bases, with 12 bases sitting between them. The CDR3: CASSSGLGETQYF. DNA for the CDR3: TGTGCCAGCAGTTCGGGACTTGGAGAGACCCAGTACTTC.

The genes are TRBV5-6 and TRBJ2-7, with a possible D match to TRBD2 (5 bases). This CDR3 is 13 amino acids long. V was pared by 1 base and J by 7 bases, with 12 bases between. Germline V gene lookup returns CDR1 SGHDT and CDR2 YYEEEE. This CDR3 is CASSLKQREEQYF. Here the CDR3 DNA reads TGTGCCAGCAGCTTGAAACAACGGGAAGAGCAGTACTTC.

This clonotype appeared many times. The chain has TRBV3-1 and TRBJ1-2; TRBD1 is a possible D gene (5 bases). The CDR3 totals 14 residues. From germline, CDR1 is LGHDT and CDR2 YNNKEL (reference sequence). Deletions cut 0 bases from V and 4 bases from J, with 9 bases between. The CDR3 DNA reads TGTGCCAGCAGCCAAGAGACCCAGGGCTATGGCTACACCTTC. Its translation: CASSQETQGYGYTF.

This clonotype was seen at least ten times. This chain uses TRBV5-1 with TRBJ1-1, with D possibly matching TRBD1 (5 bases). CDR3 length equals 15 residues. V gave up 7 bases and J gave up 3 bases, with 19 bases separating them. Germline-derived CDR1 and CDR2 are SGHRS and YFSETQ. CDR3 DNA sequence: TGCGCCAGCTCCGGCGGGCGGGGGAGCGACACTGAAGCTTTCTTT. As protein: CASSGGRGSDTEAFF.

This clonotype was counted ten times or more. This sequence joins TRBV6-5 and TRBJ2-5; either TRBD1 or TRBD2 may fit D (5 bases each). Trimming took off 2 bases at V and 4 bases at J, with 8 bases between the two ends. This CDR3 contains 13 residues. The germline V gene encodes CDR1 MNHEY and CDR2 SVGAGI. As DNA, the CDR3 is TGTGCCAGCAGTTACACGGGGCGAGAGACCCAGTACTTC. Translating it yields CASSYTGRETQYF.

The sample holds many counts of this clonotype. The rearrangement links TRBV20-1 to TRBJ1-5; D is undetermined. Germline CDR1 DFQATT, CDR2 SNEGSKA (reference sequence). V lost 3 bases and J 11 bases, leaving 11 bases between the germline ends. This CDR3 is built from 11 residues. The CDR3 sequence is CSARESAAQHF. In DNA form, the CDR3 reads TGCAGTGCTAGGGAATCAGCGGCCCAGCATTTT.

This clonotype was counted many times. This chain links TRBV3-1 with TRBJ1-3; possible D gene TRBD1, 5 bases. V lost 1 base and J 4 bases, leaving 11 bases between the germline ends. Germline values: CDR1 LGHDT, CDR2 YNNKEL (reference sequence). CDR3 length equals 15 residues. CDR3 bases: TGTGCCAGCAGCCAAGTCTCAGGGTTCGGAAACACCATATATTTT. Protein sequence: CASSQVSGFGNTIYF.

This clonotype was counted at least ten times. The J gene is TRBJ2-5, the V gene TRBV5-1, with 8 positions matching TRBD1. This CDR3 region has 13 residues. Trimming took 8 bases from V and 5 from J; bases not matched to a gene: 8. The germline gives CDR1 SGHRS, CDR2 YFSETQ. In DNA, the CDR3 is TGCGCCAGTCGGACAGGGAGTGGGGAGACCCAGTACTTC. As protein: CASRTGSGETQYF.

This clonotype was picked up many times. The CDR3 region has the DNA TGCGCCAGCAGCTTGGCAGGGGGCGCAGGTGAAAAACTGTTTTTT. This codes for CASSLAGGAGEKLFF. The genes are TRBV5-1 and TRBJ1-4, with 8 bases aligning to TRBD1. Germline trimming cut 0 bases from V and 7 bases from J; bases unmatched to any gene: 5. The CDR3 is made up of 15 amino acids. CDR1 and CDR2 (germline): SGHRS, YFSETQ.